One TCR beta chain is described in this entry. Its target antigen remains unknown. No much larger clone exists at a distance of one base, and base qualities are not known. Library method: the immunoSEQ multiplex PCR assay. As for the authors' bioinformatics: A statistical classification framework was built to diagnose cytomegalovirus status from the catalog of TCR beta chain sequences. TCRdb took over this immuneACCESS table, retaining in-frame rearrangements with V and J assigned. Such tables are incomplete; in checked studies, under half of the missing clones stem from an unresolved V gene, and the remainder is unexplained. The V and J calls and the clone size are those of that table, but D and trimming were determined from the DNA. A total of 150,000 to 200,000 clones appear in this sample, about nine tenths of them only once. Approximately 10% of the sample rests with the top ten. The sample comes from a study of cytomegalovirus exposure and HLA in healthy donors (dated by TCRdb to between 2016 and 2019). Study-level background: According to a later analysis, one platform produced both the roughly 120 validation repertoires and the 720 or so repertoires of the first cohort. The aim of the study was to test whether cataloging public T cell receptors could identify signatures of past pathogen exposure. In addition to the first cohort of approximately 650 subjects, a separate validation cohort of 120 different subjects was used. To predict cytomegalovirus infection status, the study brought together high-throughput TCR immunosequencing, statistical association of individual TCRs with disease status, and machine learning.

Here is what the overall study found, with its caveats: A later analysis found that TCRs clustered in the first cohort also tended to co-occur in the roughly 120 validation repertoires, with 94% of cluster scores above 0. The validation cohort had no HLA typing available for a later analysis, so co-occurrence within that cohort was assessed over all 130 or so repertoires. The classifier was reported to diagnose cytomegalovirus status with high specificity and sensitivity in both the original cohort and the validation cohort. In vitro tests confirmed that a few of the cytomegalovirus-associated TCR beta chains recognize cytomegalovirus antigens. While some public TCRs were present in many individuals, most TCR sequences turned up only very rarely across donors. The study gave a list of 150 to 200 TCR beta chains associated with cytomegalovirus. The authors suggested that the approach could potentially be extended to other disease states and immunological phenotypes.

Donors formed part of the validation cohort, which comprised about 120 subjects and was distinct from the first cohort of over 500 subjects. The CDR3 sequence holds 13 residues, the cysteine and phenylalanine included. The sequence is cut down to CDR3 DNA, 39 bases in frame from base 1. The junction shows trimming of 2 bases on V and 5 bases on J, plus 9 bases between the germline ends. The germline V gene yields KGHSH for CDR1 and LQKENI for CDR2. This receptor chain uses TRBV18 and TRBJ2-5; a weak D assignment points to TRBD2 (5 bases agree). Input material: PBMCs. The sequence derives from a woman under 30 in good health and CMV-seropositive. The CDR3 corresponds to CASSPSTGETQYF. The base sequence is TGTGCCAGCTCACCATCCACGGGGGAGACCCAGTACTTC.